This T cell receptor (beta chain) was sequenced in a study of Ad26.COV2.S vaccination and SARS-CoV-2 variants. Treatment specified: approximately 18 received Ad26.COV2.S at low or high dose, single or two shots; 5 received placebo; per-sample allocation not given. Samples came from day 63 after the first vaccine or placebo injection. Aged 18-55 years, donor was enrolled in Boston in about 2020. The vaccine antigen was prefusion-stabilized Wuhan SARS-CoV-2 spike. Clones were sequenced by immunoSEQ multiplex PCR, and TCRdb holds only the in-frame ones, with some missing. The sample has about 450,000 clones, approximately 89% seen once; the top ten hold about 2.7%. V was cut by 2 bases and J by 2 bases, with 16 bases left in between. This CDR3 comprises 17 residues. Germline CDR1 is LNHDA and CDR2 is SQIVND (reference sequence).

J is TRBJ1-5 and V is TRBV19, with D tentatively TRBD1 (5 bases). This receptor was obtained from a person between 18 and 65 years old who received the Ad26.COV2.S COVID-19 vaccine or a placebo. The sequences come from peripheral blood, collected in a trial of Ad26.COV2.S vaccine versus placebo. The CDR3 loop reads CASSISPSGLRNQPQHF. CDR3 in DNA: TGTGCCAGTAGTATATCCCCCTCAGGGTTACGCAATCAGCCCCAGCATTTT. Full variable domain (missing parts from reference TRBV19 and TRBJ1-5): DGGITQSPKYLFRKEGQNVTLSCEQNLNHDAMYWYRQDPGQGLRLIYYSQIVNDFQKGDIAEGYSVSREKKESFPLTVTSAQKNPTAFYLCASSISPSGLRNQPQHFGDGTRLSIL.